This T cell receptor (beta chain) emerged from a study of technical replicates of blood from several donors. Sequencing was performed with immunoSEQ multiplex PCR; in TCRdb, only in-frame clones are kept and a portion is missing. Of roughly 90,000 clones in the sample, approximately 90% were seen once. V was clipped by 3 bases and J by 4 bases, with 13 bases between them. The CDR3 totals 15 residues. Germline V gene lookup returns CDR1 LNHDA and CDR2 SQIVND (reference sequence). This clone was seen only once. The clonotype originates from a human donor in good health. This chain joins TRBV19 and TRBJ2-1; D unclear. The sequenced sample consisted of T cells isolated from PBMCs. For the CDR3, the DNA is TGTGCCAGTAGTATCCGCGGCAGTAATTACAATGAGCAGTTCTTC. Translated: CASSIRGSNYNEQFF.